This T cell receptor beta chain was recorded in a study of metastatic and nonmetastatic thyroid tumors (dated by TCRdb to the early 2020s). Describing the broader study: Repertoires were compared across peripheral blood and tumor or nodule tissue samples from malignant and benign thyroid patients.

Here is what the overall study found, with its caveats: In both blood and tumor samples, TCR beta diversity was reported to be significantly higher in malignant tumors than in benign nodules.

Clipping removes 6 bases from V and 4 bases from J, with 5 as the unmatched junction base count. Via the germline V gene, CDR1 is SNHLY and CDR2 FYNNEI. The CDR3 spans 14 residues, from the cysteine through the phenylalanine. Only the CDR3 DNA stays, 42 bases, in frame from base 1. Libraries were made using PCR. Instrument on record: Illumina HiSeq 4000. High-throughput sequencing was used to profile the TCR beta-chain CDR3 region of every patient. The original methods were these. A classifier to discriminate distant-metastatic papillary thyroid cancer patients was built from CDR3 differences across clinicopathological groups. Repertoire diversity was assessed with the Shannon index, and tumor-blood repertoire similarity with the Morisita-Horn index. Starting from the raw public reads, TCRdb applied fastp trimming at Q25, assembled clones with MiXCR and retained in-frame beta chains. What appears here as the V and J calls and clone size reflects TCRdb's work, not the paper's. For this sample there are 35,000 to 50,000 clones; about 14% appear just once. More than 8% of the sample belongs to the ten largest clones.

No patient had received any treatment before thyroid surgery. Using T-cell receptor beta sequencing, the researchers looked back retrospectively at clinical samples from patients, gathered between the early 2010s and the late 2010s. This clone occurred many times. Its antigen target is currently unknown. No clone much larger than this one lies a single base away; base qualities are absent. The receptor was derived from a female donor with papillary thyroid cancer or a benign thyroid nodule (not recorded which). Some clones in this sample may be carry-over from other donors' samples. The V and J genes are TRBV2 and TRBJ2-2; 7 bases in the middle match TRBD1. Material: blood. The CDR3 protein sequence reads: CASSRQGVTGELFF. The DNA sequence follows: TGTGCCAGCAGCCGACAGGGAGTCACCGGGGAGCTGTTTTTT. Here the CDR3 is joined to the reference TRBV2 and TRBJ2-2 genes, and the full variable domain is: EPEVTQTPSHQVTQMGQEVILRCVPISNHLYFYWYRQILGQKVEFLVSFYNNEISEKSEIFDDQFSVERPDGSNFTLKIRSTKLEDSAMYFCASSRQGVTGELFFGEGSRLTVL.